This paragraph reports one T cell receptor (beta chain). The table came from immunoSEQ multiplex PCR; TCRdb's copy has only in-frame clones and leaves some out. Of 9,500 to 12,000 clones in the sample, about nine tenths are singletons; the top ten hold roughly 3.5%. This record belongs to a study of graft-versus-host responses after intestinal transplantation. Noted time point: postoperative day 105 after intestinal transplantation (dayNNNN = postoperative day). The V gene's germline CDR1 is SGHNT and CDR2 YENEEA. The CDR3 has 13 amino acids. The V end lost 1 base, the J end lost 6 bases, and 6 bases lay between the germline ends.

The source was PBMCs, collected 105 days after intestinal transplantation. The TCR comes from a human patient who received an intestinal transplant, so some T cells may come from the graft donor. The chain is built from TRBV11-3 and TRBJ2-2; D is unresolved. CDR3 sequence reads: CASSLVLAGELFF. CDR3 coding DNA: TGTGCCAGCAGCTTAGTCCTAGCCGGGGAGCTGTTTTTT.